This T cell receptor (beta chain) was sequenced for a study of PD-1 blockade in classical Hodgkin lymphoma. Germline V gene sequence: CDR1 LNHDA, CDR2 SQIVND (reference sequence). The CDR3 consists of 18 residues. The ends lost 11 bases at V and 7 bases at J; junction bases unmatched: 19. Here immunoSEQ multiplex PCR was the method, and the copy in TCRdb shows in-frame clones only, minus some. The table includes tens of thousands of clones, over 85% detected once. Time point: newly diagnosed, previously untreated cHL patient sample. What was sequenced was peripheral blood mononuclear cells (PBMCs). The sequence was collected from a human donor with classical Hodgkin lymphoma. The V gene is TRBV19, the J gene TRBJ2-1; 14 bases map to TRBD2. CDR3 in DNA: TGTGCCTCCTACGGGACTAGCGGGAGTTGGGCCCTTCGTAATGAGCAGTTCTTC. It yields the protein CASYGTSGSWALRNEQFF.